A selection of T cell receptor beta chains follows, all from one sample in a study of immune evolution from preneoplasia to lung adenocarcinoma. Assay: immunoSEQ multiplex PCR; the TCRdb copy retains only in-frame clones and omits some. Among several thousand clones listed, about 85% were seen once. Sequencing was done on a sample of FFPE adjacent normal lung tissue. The receptors were gathered from a person aged 60-80 years with lung adenocarcinoma. Each CDR3 is given with its conserved first and last residue. D genes are given only for firm matches.

>.|TRBV4-3|TRBJ1-2
CASSQVPDPSYGYTF
TGCGCCAGCAGCCAAGTCCCGGACCCCTCCTATGGCTACACCTTC
>.|TRBV11-2|TRBJ2-2
CASSLLGGGVNTGELFF
TGTGCCAGCAGCCTGTTAGGAGGGGGCGTGAACACCGGGGAGCTGTTTTTT
>.|TRBV6-4|TRBJ1-2
CASSEEHEGIHGYTF
TGTGCCAGCAGTGAGGAACACGAGGGGATCCATGGCTACACCTTC
>.|TRBV5-1|TRBJ1-4
CASSPTDSPNEKLFF
TGCGCCAGCAGTCCCACCGACAGTCCAAATGAAAAACTGTTTTTT
>TRBD2|TRBV13|TRBJ2-1
CASSLAGGRSEQFF
TGTGCCAGCAGCTTAGCGGGAGGGCGGAGTGAGCAGTTCTTC
>TRBD2|TRBV28|TRBJ2-1
CASSPPASGEQFF
TGTGCCAGCAGTCCCCCGGCTAGCGGAGAGCAGTTCTTC
>TRBD1|TRBV7-3|TRBJ2-2
CASSSTGDTGELFF
TGTGCCAGCAGCTCGACAGGGGACACCGGGGAGCTGTTTTTT
>TRBD1|TRBV7-9|TRBJ2-1
CASSSRTGWPREQFF
TGTGCCAGCAGCTCCCGGACAGGTTGGCCAAGAGAGCAGTTCTTC
>TRBD2|TRBV9|TRBJ2-1
CASSASGGIDEQFF
TGTGCCAGCAGCGCTAGCGGGGGGATAGATGAGCAGTTCTTC
>.|TRBV28|TRBJ1-1
CASSPDRITTATEAFF
TGTGCCAGCAGTCCGGACCGTATTACGACGGCCACTGAAGCTTTCTTT